This T cell receptor beta chain emerged from a study of graft-versus-host responses after intestinal transplantation. Turning to the study itself: Grafts were multivisceral, liver-intestinal, or isolated intestinal. The recipients all started with anti-thymocyte globulin induction and then took tacrolimus and steroids for 2 to 3 years.

Study results and caveats: Peak circulating GvH clone levels were associated with early post-transplant HvG declines. Some GvH clones were seen earlier in gut or blood, suggesting intestinal origin.

Some clones are missing from TCRdb's copy, which holds only in-frame ones; the method was immunoSEQ multiplex PCR. Here the sample spans roughly 50,000 clones, around 90% being singletons. Of note for this clone: Antigen unknown.

The sequence derives from a human donor who was the organ donor for an intestinal transplant. The material was unstimulated CD4+ T cells sorted from spleen or lymph node cells, obtained before transplant.

The chain's CDR3 is CASSSGQETQYF. CDR3 sequence (DNA): TGCGCCAGCAGCTCGGGGCAAGAGACCCAGTACTTC. The rearrangement joins TRBV5-1 to TRBJ2-5; possible D gene TRBD2, 5 bases. The CDR3 contains 12 residues. Trimming took 3 bases from V and 2 from J, leaving 5 bases between them. CDR1 SGHRS and CDR2 YFSETQ come from the germline V gene.